What follows are 7 T cell receptor beta chains derived from one specimen sequenced in a study of neurological immune-mediated disorders. Each CDR3 protein gets one entry after TCRdb re-called the 5' RACE reads with MiXCR. This sample has about 59,000 distinct CDR3 sequences, with around 3.6% found just once. The sample comprised PBMCs. All receptors derive from a woman between 25 and 40 years old with multiple sclerosis.

This clonotype has a count of ten or more. This chain connects TRBV5-1 to TRBJ2-7, with D possibly being TRBD2 (5 bases). The CDR3 extends over 11 amino acids. CDR1 SGHRS and CDR2 YFSETQ come from the germline V gene. V lost 5 bases and J lost 5, with 8 bases in between. The CDR3 protein is CASRVGDEQYF. CDR3 coding DNA: TGCGCCAGCAGGGTCGGGGACGAGCAGTACTTC. The entire variable domain, with the rest obtained from reference TRBV5-1 and TRBJ2-7, is as follows: KAGVTQTPRYLIKTRGQQVTLSCSPISGHRSVSWYQQTPGQGLQFLFEYFSETQRNKGNFPGRFSGRQFSNSRSEMNVSTLELGDSALYLCASRVGDEQYFGPGTRLTVT.

This clonotype occurred many times. The chain combines TRBV7-2 with TRBJ1-2, with D maybe TRBD1 (5 bases). Trimming stripped 5 bases from V and 2 bases from J, with 15 bases between. The CDR3 length is 15 residues. CDR1 and CDR2 (germline): SGHTA, FQGNSA. DNA of the CDR3: TGTGCCAGCAGCCAAAGAGGGGTCTTAAACTATGGCTACACCTTC. It codes for CASSQRGVLNYGYTF.

This clonotype came up many times. The rearrangement joins TRBV4-1 to TRBJ2-2, with 8 bases matching TRBD1. J lost 5 bases, V lost 1 base, and 3 bases had no gene match. The CDR3 totals 15 residues. Per the germline V gene, CDR1 is MGHRA and CDR2 is YSYEKL. The CDR3 sequence: CASSQVQGGTGELFF. The CDR3 DNA follows: TGCGCCAGCAGCCAAGTACAGGGGGGTACCGGGGAGCTGTTTTTT.

This clonotype is labeled as medium-sized. The chain carries TRBV5-1 and TRBJ1-1, with D unclear. Germline CDR1 reads SGHRS; CDR2 reads YFSETQ. V was cut by 3 bases and J by 6 bases, with 12 bases left in between. The CDR3 covers 13 residues. CDR3 coding DNA: TGCGCCAGCAGCTCAACGGATCTCGCTGAAGCTTTCTTT. This translates into CASSSTDLAEAFF.

This clonotype was detected many times. Written as DNA, the CDR3 is TGCAGTGCTAGAGACCCGGGACAGACCCGCTACGAGCAGTACTTC. Translating gives CSARDPGQTRYEQYF. The genes are TRBV20-1 and TRBJ2-7; TRBD1 agrees at 7 bases. The CDR3 length is 15 residues. J was trimmed by 3 bases and V by 0 bases; bases with no gene match: 8. Germline lookup yields CDR1 DFQATT and CDR2 SNEGSKA (reference sequence).

Judged by abundance, this clonotype is medium-sized. This chain uses TRBV12-3 or TRBV12-4 with TRBJ2-1; 8 nucleotides align to TRBD2. The CDR3 contains 15 residues. V gave up 7 bases and J gave up 7 bases; unmatched junction bases: 12. The CDR3 coding sequence is TGTGCCAGCACTTCCCGGGGGGGTACGGGGAATGAGCAGTTCTTC. It yields the protein CASTSRGGTGNEQFF.

This clonotype showed up many times. The rearrangement links TRBV5-1 to TRBJ2-1, with TRBD1 as a possible D gene (5 bases). This CDR3 comprises 16 residues. Looked up from germline, CDR1 is SGHRS and CDR2 is YFSETQ. V was cut by 0 bases and J by 9 bases, with 19 bases left in between. The CDR3 protein is CASSLEGSTKAREQFF. The CDR3 nucleotides read TGCGCCAGCAGCTTGGAGGGGTCCACCAAAGCCCGTGAGCAGTTCTTC. The full variable domain, its missing parts supplied by reference TRBV5-1 and TRBJ2-1, is KAGVTQTPRYLIKTRGQQVTLSCSPISGHRSVSWYQQTPGQGLQFLFEYFSETQRNKGNFPGRFSGRQFSNSRSEMNVSTLELGDSALYLCASSLEGSTKAREQFFGPGTRLTVL.